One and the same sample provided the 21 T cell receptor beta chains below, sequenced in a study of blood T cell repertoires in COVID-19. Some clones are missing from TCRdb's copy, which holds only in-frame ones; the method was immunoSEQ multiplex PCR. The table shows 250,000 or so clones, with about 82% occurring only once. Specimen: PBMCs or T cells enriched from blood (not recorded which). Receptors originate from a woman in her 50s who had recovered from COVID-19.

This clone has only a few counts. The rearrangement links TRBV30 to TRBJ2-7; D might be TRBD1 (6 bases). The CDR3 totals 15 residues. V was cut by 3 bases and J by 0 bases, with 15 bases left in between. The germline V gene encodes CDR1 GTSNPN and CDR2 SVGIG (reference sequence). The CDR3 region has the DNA TGTGCCTGGAGCGCCGTGGACAGATTCTCCTACGAGCAGTACTTC. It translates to CAWSAVDRFSYEQYF.

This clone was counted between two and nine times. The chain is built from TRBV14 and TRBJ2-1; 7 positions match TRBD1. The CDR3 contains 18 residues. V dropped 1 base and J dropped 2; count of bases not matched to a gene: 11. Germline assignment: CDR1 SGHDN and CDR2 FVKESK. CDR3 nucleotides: TGTGCCAGCAGCCAAGGAGTACAGGGGACCCGCCCCTACAATGAGCAGTTCTTC. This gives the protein CASSQGVQGTRPYNEQFF.

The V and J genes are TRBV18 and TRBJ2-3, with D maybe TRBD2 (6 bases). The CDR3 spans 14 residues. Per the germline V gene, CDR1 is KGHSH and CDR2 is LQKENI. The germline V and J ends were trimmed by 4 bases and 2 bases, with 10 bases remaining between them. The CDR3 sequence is CASSLREYTDTQYF. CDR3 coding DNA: TGTGCCAGCTCACTCCGGGAGTACACAGATACGCAGTATTTT.

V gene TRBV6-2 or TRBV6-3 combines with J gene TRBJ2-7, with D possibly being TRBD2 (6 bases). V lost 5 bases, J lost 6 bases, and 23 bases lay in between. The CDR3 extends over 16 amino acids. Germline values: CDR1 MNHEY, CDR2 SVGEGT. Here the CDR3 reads CASSTQTSTAWLEQYF. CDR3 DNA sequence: TGTGCCAGCAGTACCCAGACTAGTACTGCCTGGCTCGAGCAGTACTTC.

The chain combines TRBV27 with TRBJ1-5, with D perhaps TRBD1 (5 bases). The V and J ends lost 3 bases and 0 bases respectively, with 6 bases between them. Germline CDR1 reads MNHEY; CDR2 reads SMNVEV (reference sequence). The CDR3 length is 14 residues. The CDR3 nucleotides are TGTGCCAGCAGTTTGGGGGGTAGCAATCAGCCCCAGCATTTT. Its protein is CASSLGGSNQPQHF.

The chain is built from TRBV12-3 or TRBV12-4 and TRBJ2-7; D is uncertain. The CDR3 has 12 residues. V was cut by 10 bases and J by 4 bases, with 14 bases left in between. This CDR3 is CAISGFSYEQYF. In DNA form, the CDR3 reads TGTGCCATCTCCGGGTTTTCTTACGAGCAGTACTTC.

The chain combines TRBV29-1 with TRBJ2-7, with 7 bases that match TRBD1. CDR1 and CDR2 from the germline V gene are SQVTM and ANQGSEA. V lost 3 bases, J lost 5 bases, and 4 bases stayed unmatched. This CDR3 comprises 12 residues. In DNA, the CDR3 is TGCAGCGTTGAGCTAGACAGGGACGAGCAGTACTTC. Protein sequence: CSVELDRDEQYF.

The CDR3 protein is CASSRTRVEQFF. CDR3 sequence (DNA): TGTGCCAGCAGCCGAACCCGAGTAGAGCAGTTCTTC. This sequence joins TRBV3-1 (or the pseudogene TRBV3-2) and TRBJ2-1, with no clear D. CDR1 and CDR2 (germline): LGHDT, YNNKEL (reference sequence). This CDR3 has 12 residues. The V end was cut by 4 bases, the J end by 10 bases, with 11 bases between.

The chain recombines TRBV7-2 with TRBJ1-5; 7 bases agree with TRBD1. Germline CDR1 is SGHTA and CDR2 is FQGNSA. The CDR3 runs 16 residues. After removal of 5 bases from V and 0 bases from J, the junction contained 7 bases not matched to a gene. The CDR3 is CASSPSGGYSNQPQHF. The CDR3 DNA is TGTGCCAGCAGCCCCTCAGGGGGGTATAGCAATCAGCCCCAGCATTTT.

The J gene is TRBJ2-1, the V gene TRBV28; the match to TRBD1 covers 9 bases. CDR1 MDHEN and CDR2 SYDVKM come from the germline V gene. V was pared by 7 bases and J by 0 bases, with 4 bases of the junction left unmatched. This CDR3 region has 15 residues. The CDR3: CASTGTGISYNEQFF. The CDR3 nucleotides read TGTGCCAGCACCGGGACAGGGATCTCCTACAATGAGCAGTTCTTC.

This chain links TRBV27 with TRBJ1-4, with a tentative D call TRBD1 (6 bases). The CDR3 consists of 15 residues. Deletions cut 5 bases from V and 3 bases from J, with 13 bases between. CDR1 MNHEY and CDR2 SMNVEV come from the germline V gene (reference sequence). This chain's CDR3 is CASSHLTGSNEKLFF. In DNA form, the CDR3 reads TGTGCCAGCAGTCACCTGACAGGTTCTAATGAAAAACTGTTTTTT.

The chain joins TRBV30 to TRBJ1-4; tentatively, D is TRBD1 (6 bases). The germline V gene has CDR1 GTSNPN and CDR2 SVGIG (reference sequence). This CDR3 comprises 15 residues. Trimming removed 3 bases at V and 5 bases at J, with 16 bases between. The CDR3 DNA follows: TGTGCCTGGAGCGAGGGGACACTAGTAAATGAAAAACTGTTTTTT. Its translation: CAWSEGTLVNEKLFF.

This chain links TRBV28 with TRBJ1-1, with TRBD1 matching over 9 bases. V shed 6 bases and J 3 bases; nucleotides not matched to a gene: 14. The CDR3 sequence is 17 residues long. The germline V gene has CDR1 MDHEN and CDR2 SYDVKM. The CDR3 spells CASRILPGQGLDTEAFF. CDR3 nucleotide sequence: TGTGCCAGCAGAATACTCCCGGGACAGGGTCTGGACACTGAAGCTTTCTTT.

Here the CDR3 DNA reads TGTGCCAGCGCCTTGGGGGGGGTTGGCTACACCTTC. Its translation: CASALGGVGYTF. The chain uses TRBV6-5 and TRBJ1-2, with D possibly TRBD1 on 5 matching bases. Germline V gene lookup returns CDR1 MNHEY and CDR2 SVGAGI. Trimming took off 8 bases at V and 7 bases at J, with 14 bases between the two ends. The CDR3 totals 12 residues.

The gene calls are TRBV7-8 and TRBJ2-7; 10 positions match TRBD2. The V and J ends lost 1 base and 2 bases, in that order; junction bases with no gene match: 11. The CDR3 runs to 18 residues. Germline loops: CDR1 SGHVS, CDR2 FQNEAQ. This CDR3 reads CASSLGASGGSGAYEQYF. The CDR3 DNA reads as TGTGCCAGCAGCTTAGGGGCTAGCGGGGGATCGGGGGCCTACGAGCAGTACTTC.

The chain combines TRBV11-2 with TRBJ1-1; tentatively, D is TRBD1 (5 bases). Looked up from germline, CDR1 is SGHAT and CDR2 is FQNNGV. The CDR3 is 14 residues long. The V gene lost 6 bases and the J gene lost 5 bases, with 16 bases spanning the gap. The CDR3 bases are TGTGCCAGCAGTAATCGGGGGGGTGTTACTGAAGCTTTCTTT. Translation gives CASSNRGGVTEAFF.

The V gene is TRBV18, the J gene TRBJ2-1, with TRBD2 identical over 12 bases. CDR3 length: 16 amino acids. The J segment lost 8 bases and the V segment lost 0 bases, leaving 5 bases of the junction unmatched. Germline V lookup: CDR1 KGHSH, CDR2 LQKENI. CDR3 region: CASSPPSTSGGYEQFF. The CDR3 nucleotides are TGTGCCAGCTCACCACCGTCGACTAGCGGGGGTTATGAGCAGTTCTTC.

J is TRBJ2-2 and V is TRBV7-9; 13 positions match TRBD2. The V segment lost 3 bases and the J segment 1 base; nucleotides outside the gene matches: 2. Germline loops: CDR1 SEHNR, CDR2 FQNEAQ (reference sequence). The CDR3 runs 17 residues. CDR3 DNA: TGTGCCAGCAGCTTGGGACTAGCGGGGATGAACACCGGGGAGCTGTTTTTT. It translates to CASSLGLAGMNTGELFF.

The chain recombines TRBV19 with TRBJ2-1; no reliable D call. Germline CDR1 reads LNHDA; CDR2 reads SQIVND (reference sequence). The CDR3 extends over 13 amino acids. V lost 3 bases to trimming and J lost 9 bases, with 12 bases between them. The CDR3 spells CASSIVPGFEQFF. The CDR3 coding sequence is TGTGCCAGTAGTATCGTTCCCGGGTTTGAGCAGTTCTTC.

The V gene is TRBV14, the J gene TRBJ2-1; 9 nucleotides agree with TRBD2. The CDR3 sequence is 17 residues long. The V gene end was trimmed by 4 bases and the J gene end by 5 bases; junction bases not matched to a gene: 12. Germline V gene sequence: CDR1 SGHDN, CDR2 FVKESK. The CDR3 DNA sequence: TGTGCCAGCAGCCCGCGCCTTATAGCGGGAGCTCACAATGAGCAGTTCTTC. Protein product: CASSPRLIAGAHNEQFF.

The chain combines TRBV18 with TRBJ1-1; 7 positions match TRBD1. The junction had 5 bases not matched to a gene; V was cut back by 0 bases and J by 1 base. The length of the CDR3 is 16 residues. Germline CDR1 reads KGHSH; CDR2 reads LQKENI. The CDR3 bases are TGTGCCAGCTCACCACCGACAGGGTTATCGAACACTGAAGCTTTCTTT. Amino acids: CASSPPTGLSNTEAFF.